The 6 T cell receptor beta chains below all came from one sample that was sequenced in a study of Ad26.COV2.S vaccination and SARS-CoV-2 variants. Profiled with immunoSEQ multiplex PCR; TCRdb holds only in-frame clones, not every one. Of 150,000 to 200,000 clones in the sample, around nine tenths are singletons; the top ten hold more than 4.5%. Here the sequenced sample was peripheral blood, taken after recovery from COVID-19. The receptors were sampled from a human donor who had recovered from COVID-19.

The chain carries TRBV20-1 and TRBJ2-4; D remains unclear. There are 13 residues in the CDR3. V was shortened by 3 bases and J by 5 bases, with 11 bases between the two germline ends. Germline CDR1 is DFQATT and CDR2 is SNEGSKA (reference sequence). The CDR3 sequence: CSASPGRQNIQYF. Written as DNA, the CDR3 is TGCAGTGCTAGTCCGGGCCGGCAAAACATTCAGTACTTC.

The chain links TRBV19 to TRBJ1-1, with TRBD1 as a possible D gene (5 bases). Germline CDR1 and CDR2: LNHDA and SQIVND (reference sequence). The CDR3 totals 11 residues. Deletions cut 6 bases from V and 3 bases from J, with 5 bases between. CDR3 sequence reads: CASRGDTEAFF. CDR3 nucleotide sequence: TGTGCCAGTAGAGGGGACACTGAAGCTTTCTTT.

The rearrangement links TRBV18 to TRBJ1-2; maybe TRBD1 (5 bases). This CDR3 is 13 amino acids long. Germline V gene data show CDR1 as KGHSH and CDR2 as LQKENI. Trimming took off 5 bases at V and 3 bases at J, with 10 bases between the two ends. CDR3 residues: CASSTTQDYGYTF. CDR3 in DNA: TGTGCCAGCTCAACCACACAGGACTATGGCTACACCTTC.

This clone was picked up a small number of times. The rearrangement joins TRBV12-3 or TRBV12-4 to TRBJ2-2; the D is unclear. CDR3 length: 13 amino acids. V was cut by 3 bases and J by 2 bases, with 4 bases left in between. In nucleotides, the CDR3 is TGTGCCAGCAGTTTCATCAACACCGGGGAGCTGTTTTTT. This translates into CASSFINTGELFF.

The chain joins TRBV9 to TRBJ2-1, with 9 bases that match TRBD2. V shed 0 bases and J 6 bases; nucleotides not matched to a gene: 7. CDR3 length: 16 residues. Per the germline V gene, CDR1 is SGDLS and CDR2 is YYNGEE. CDR3 residues: CASSVAPSGGFNEQFF. CDR3 DNA: TGTGCCAGCAGCGTAGCTCCCAGCGGGGGGTTCAATGAGCAGTTCTTC.

The J gene is TRBJ1-3, the V gene TRBV28; D possibly corresponds to TRBD1 (6 bases). Germline V gives CDR1 MDHEN, CDR2 SYDVKM. CDR3 size: 16 residues. V lost 3 bases to trimming and J lost 3 bases, with 15 bases between them. In nucleotides, the CDR3 is TGTGCCAGCAGTTTGAACCAGGGGTTTCTTGGAAACACCATATATTTT. Encoded protein: CASSLNQGFLGNTIYF. The variable domain in full, completed from reference TRBV28 and TRBJ1-3, reads DVKVTQSSRYLVKRTGEKVFLECVQDMDHENMFWYRQDPGLGLRLIYFSYDVKMKEKGDIPEGYSVSREKKERFSLILESASTNQTSMYLCASSLNQGFLGNTIYFGEGSWLTVV.